The clone carrying this T cell receptor beta chain was picked up a small number of times. What it recognizes is unknown. These data come from a study of identical twins. Every sampled donor was Caucasian and healthy. The V end was cut by 2 bases, the J end by 0 bases, with 9 bases between. The CDR3 extends over 15 amino acids. It was template switching that added a universal primer site, and there were unique molecular identifiers on the cDNA. TCRdb re-derived calls from the 5' RACE reads in MiXCR, one entry per CDR3 protein. The sample has under 1 million distinct CDR3 sequences, approximately 13% seen once. Overall study findings and caveats: Cord blood beta clonotypes that were abundant carried fewer insertions, and memory repertoires showed no such trend.

This sample was also put to use in a study of yellow fever vaccine responses in identical twins. That source adds: Reported findings indicate that twins' vaccine T cell responses seemed partially convergent, partially personalized.

The sequenced sample was PBMCs. The origin of this receptor is a young woman in good health. The V call is TRBV12-3 or TRBV12-4, the J call TRBJ2-3; possible D gene TRBD2, 5 bases. CDR3 nucleotides: TGTGCCAGCAGTTTAAGGGAGCTGAGCACAGATACGCAGTATTTT. It translates to CASSLRELSTDTQYF.